This T cell receptor beta chain emerged from a study of blood T cell repertoires in COVID-19. This CDR3 comprises 12 residues. The germline V gene has CDR1 SGHNT and CDR2 YYREEE (reference sequence). The V end was cut by 0 bases, the J end by 8 bases, with 8 bases between. TCRdb keeps only in-frame clones here, not all; method: immunoSEQ multiplex PCR. The sample records about 170,000 clones, 85% being singletons. The sequencing input was peripheral blood. The chain links TRBV5-4 to TRBJ1-1, with a possible D match to TRBD1 (5 bases). The TCR was taken from a human donor with acute or convalescent COVID-19. The donor label of this sample is uncertain. The CDR3 protein is CASSLGGQEAFF. The CDR3 nucleotides are TGTGCCAGCAGCTTGGGCGGACAAGAAGCTTTCTTT. The whole variable domain, filled in from reference TRBV5-4 and TRBJ1-1, reads ETGVTQSPTHLIKTRGQQVTLRCSSQSGHNTVSWYQQALGQGPQFIFQYYREEENGRGNFPPRFSGLQFPNYSSELNVNALELDDSALYLCASSLGGQEAFFGQGTRLTVV.